This entry lists 25 T cell receptor beta chains sequenced from one sample in a study of vaccination effects on CD4 cells after COVID-19. Cultured cells yielded isolated CD4+ T cells after around 10 days. Each person got two doses of an mRNA SARS-CoV-2 vaccine, BNT162b2 or mRNA-1273. Their antigen targets remain unknown. This table comes from immunoSEQ multiplex PCR, and its TCRdb copy is limited to in-frame clones, with some not included. Here the sample spans 7,500 to 10,000 clones, around 76% being singletons. The source material was CD4+ T cells from PBMCs cultured without peptide, sampled after COVID-19 vaccination. Every receptor here comes from a human donor who received a COVID-19 vaccine.

The chain is built from TRBV30 and TRBJ1-2, with D uncertain. Germline V gene lookup returns CDR1 GTSNPN and CDR2 SVGIG (reference sequence). The V and J ends lost 3 bases and 6 bases respectively, with 5 bases between them. The CDR3 extends over 10 amino acids. CDR3 coding DNA: TGTGCCTGGAGCAAAAATGGCTACACCTTC. Translating gives CAWSKNGYTF.

This chain connects TRBV9 to TRBJ2-5, with D unresolved. Germline V gene lookup returns CDR1 SGDLS and CDR2 YYNGEE. Trimming pared 5 bases from V and 5 bases from J, leaving 7 bases between. This CDR3 is built from 11 residues. CDR3 sequence (DNA): TGTGCCAGCAGTCGTGGGGAGACCCAGTACTTC. It encodes CASSRGETQYF. Filled out from reference TRBV9 and TRBJ2-5, the complete variable domain reads DSGVTQTPKHLITATGQRVTLRCSPRSGDLSVYWYQQSLDQGLQFLIQYYNGEERAKGNILERFSAQQFPDLHSELNLSSLELGDSALYFCASSRGETQYFGPGTRLLVL.

The chain recombines TRBV29-1 with TRBJ2-7; TRBD1 matches at 8 bases. The CDR3 has 14 amino acids. The V gene end was trimmed by 6 bases and the J gene end by 3 bases; junction bases not matched to a gene: 10. Germline V gene sequence: CDR1 SQVTM, CDR2 ANQGSEA. The CDR3, as DNA: TGCAGCGTCGCGAGACAGGGGATTGGCTACGAGCAGTACTTC. Translated, it gives CSVARQGIGYEQYF.

V and J are TRBV6-5 and TRBJ2-3; D possibly matches TRBD1 or TRBD2 (5 bases each). Germline loops: CDR1 MNHEY, CDR2 SVGAGI. The V end lost 5 bases, the J end lost 2 bases, and 11 bases lay between the germline ends. The CDR3 sequence is 14 residues long. The CDR3 nucleotides are TGTGCCAGCAGTCCCCGGGACGACACAGATACGCAGTATTTT. Protein sequence: CASSPRDDTDTQYF.

This clone was recorded a few times. V usage is TRBV2 and J usage is TRBJ1-5, with D unclear. The germline V gene encodes CDR1 SNHLY and CDR2 FYNNEI. V was shortened by 3 bases and J by 3 bases, with 6 bases between the two germline ends. This CDR3 is 13 amino acids long. The CDR3 here is CASSEYPNQPQHF. The CDR3 nucleotides are TGTGCCAGCAGTGAGTATCCCAATCAGCCCCAGCATTTT.

The V gene is TRBV6-1, the J gene TRBJ1-2, with no clear D. The V end was cut by 3 bases, the J end by 5 bases, with 7 bases between. From germline, CDR1 is MNHNS and CDR2 SASEGT. The CDR3 contains 12 residues. The CDR3 sequence is CASSESGYGYTF. The CDR3 DNA follows: TGTGCCAGCAGTGAGAGCGGGTATGGCTACACCTTC.

The V gene is TRBV3-1 (or the pseudogene TRBV3-2), the J gene TRBJ2-7; 8 nucleotides match TRBD2. The junction had 4 bases not matched to a gene; V was cut back by 2 bases and J by 4 bases. CDR1 is LGHDT, CDR2 YNNKEL, per germline (reference sequence). This CDR3 spans 14 amino acids. CDR3 residues: CASSQILADYEQYF. Here the CDR3 DNA reads TGTGCCAGCAGCCAAATACTAGCGGATTACGAGCAGTACTTC.

The chain links TRBV6-1 to TRBJ2-7; D is uncertain. This CDR3 spans 16 amino acids. Germline CDR1 is MNHNS and CDR2 is SASEGT. Trimming left V 0 bases short and J 2 bases short, with 14 bases between. The CDR3 here is CASSEALRNPPYEQYF. The CDR3, as DNA: TGTGCCAGCAGTGAAGCGCTTCGGAACCCCCCCTACGAGCAGTACTTC.

The chain uses TRBV19 and TRBJ1-5; D is undetermined. Germline assignment: CDR1 LNHDA and CDR2 SQIVND (reference sequence). The V gene lost 0 bases and the J gene lost 6 bases, with 12 bases spanning the gap. This CDR3 has 15 residues. The CDR3 DNA follows: TGTGCCAGTAGTATAGATAGGGTAATGGGTCAGCCCCAGCATTTT. Translated: CASSIDRVMGQPQHF.

The chain couples TRBV30 to TRBJ2-2, with D possibly called TRBD1 or TRBD2 (6 bases each). Germline values: CDR1 GTSNPN, CDR2 SVGIG (reference sequence). Trimming removed 3 bases from V and 1 base from J, with 9 bases in between. The CDR3 runs 14 residues. The CDR3 protein is CAWRRGRNTGELFF. The CDR3, as DNA: TGTGCCTGGAGACGGGGGCGGAACACCGGGGAGCTGTTTTTT. Full variable domain (remainder filled in from reference TRBV30 and TRBJ2-2): SQTIHQWPATLVQPVGSPLSLECTVEGTSNPNLYWYRQAAGRGLQLLFYSVGIGQISSEVPQNLSASRPQDRQFILSSKKLLLSDSGFYLCAWRRGRNTGELFFGEGSRLTVL.

This sequence joins TRBV7-8 and TRBJ2-1, with TRBD2 matching over 9 bases. CDR3 size: 18 residues. The germline gives CDR1 SGHVS, CDR2 FQNEAQ. V lost 6 bases, J lost 6 bases, and 18 bases stayed unmatched. The DNA for the CDR3 is TGTGCCAGCAGTCGTATGGGATACGGCGGGGGGGCCCCCAATGAGCAGTTCTTC. Its translation: CASSRMGYGGGAPNEQFF.

This clone was found once. V and J are TRBV30 and TRBJ2-3; unclear D gene. The ends were cut back, 0 bases at V and 6 bases at J, with 7 bases in the middle. Looked up from germline, CDR1 is GTSNPN and CDR2 is SVGIG (reference sequence). This CDR3 has 12 residues. CDR3 DNA: TGTGCCTGGAGTGTACTACCGGATACGCAGTATTTT. Translating it yields CAWSVLPDTQYF.

This chain links TRBV10-2 with TRBJ1-2; D gene unclear. V dropped 6 bases and J dropped 2 bases, with 10 bases sitting between them. Germline CDR1 and CDR2: WSHSY and SAAADI. The length of the CDR3 is 13 residues. CDR3 sequence reads: CASRELSNYGYTF. The DNA for the CDR3 is TGCGCCAGCAGGGAGCTGTCGAACTATGGCTACACCTTC.

The chain is built from TRBV20-1 and TRBJ2-3, with D unresolved. Germline V CDR1 and CDR2: DFQATT, SNEGSKA (reference sequence). Trimming took off 7 bases at V and 11 bases at J, with 13 bases between the two ends. The CDR3 sequence is 10 residues long. The CDR3 reads CSVSTGGQYF. The CDR3 nucleotides read TGCAGTGTCAGCACGGGCGGGCAGTATTTT.

The table lists this clone with a few counts. The J gene is TRBJ2-1, the V gene TRBV3-1 (or the pseudogene TRBV3-2); TRBD2 matches at 10 bases. CDR1 is LGHDT and CDR2 is YNNKEL in the germline V gene (reference sequence). V shed 1 base and J 3 bases; nucleotides not matched to a gene: 3. The CDR3 spans 16 residues. CDR3 nucleotides: TGTGCCAGCAGCCAAGTGACTAGCGGGCGCTACAATGAGCAGTTCTTC. This encodes CASSQVTSGRYNEQFF.

The sample holds a few counts of this clone. The rearrangement joins TRBV7-2 to TRBJ1-2, with D tentatively TRBD1 (5 bases). Per germline, CDR1 SGHTA and CDR2 FQGNSA. This CDR3 is 15 amino acids long. V was shortened by 4 bases and J by 4 bases, with 16 bases between the two germline ends. The CDR3 DNA reads TGTGCCAGCAGCTCCCAGACAGAAATCCCCTATGGCTACACCTTC. This codes for CASSSQTEIPYGYTF.

V usage is TRBV5-5 and J usage is TRBJ1-2, with D possibly TRBD1 on 6 matching bases. There are 14 residues in the CDR3. The germline V gene has CDR1 SGHKS and CDR2 YYEKEE (reference sequence). Trimming removed 2 bases at V and 3 bases at J, with 11 bases between. CDR3 DNA sequence: TGTGCCAGCAGCTTATCCAGACAGGACTATGGCTACACCTTC. As protein: CASSLSRQDYGYTF.

The chain has TRBV7-2 and TRBJ2-3; 10 bases fit TRBD2. Trimming took 1 base from V and 3 from J; bases not matched to a gene: 4. The CDR3 loop spans 16 amino acids. Per germline, CDR1 SGHTA and CDR2 FQGNSA. CDR3 amino acids: CASSLVGTSVTDTQYF. CDR3 in DNA: TGTGCCAGCAGCTTAGTCGGGACTAGCGTTACAGATACGCAGTATTTT.

The J gene is TRBJ2-3, the V gene TRBV12-5; D gene unclear. Germline CDR1 is LGHNT and CDR2 is FRNRAP. CDR3 length: 14 amino acids. V lost 7 bases and J 0 bases, leaving 11 bases between the germline ends. CDR3 nucleotides: TGTGCTAGTGCGGTGGCGGAGAGCACAGATACGCAGTATTTT. Translated: CASAVAESTDTQYF.

The chain joins TRBV6-5 to TRBJ1-5, with D perhaps matching TRBD1 (5 bases). From germline, CDR1 is MNHEY and CDR2 SVGAGI. The V gene lost 7 bases and the J gene lost 3 bases, with 16 bases spanning the gap. This CDR3 is 15 amino acids long. The DNA for the CDR3 is TGTGCCAGCACCAGGGCTGGGAGGTCCAATCAGCCCCAGCATTTT. As protein: CASTRAGRSNQPQHF.

The V call is TRBV5-1, the J call TRBJ1-3; no clear D gene. The germline gives CDR1 SGHRS, CDR2 YFSETQ. V gave up 0 bases and J gave up 0 bases, with 13 bases separating them. The CDR3 loop spans 17 amino acids. CDR3 amino acids: CASSLVGSGSSGNTIYF. CDR3 coding DNA: TGCGCCAGCAGCTTGGTAGGGTCAGGTAGCTCTGGAAACACCATATATTTT.

This clone appeared once. The chain employs TRBV5-6 and TRBJ1-2; D unresolved. Per germline, CDR1 SGHDT and CDR2 YYEEEE. Trimming left V 2 bases short and J 5 bases short, with 10 bases between. The CDR3 runs 13 residues. The CDR3, as DNA: TGTGCCAGCAGCTTAGCCTACCTATATGGCTACACCTTC. Residues: CASSLAYLYGYTF.

The chain couples TRBV5-1 to TRBJ2-4; TRBD2 is a possible D gene (6 bases). The V end lost 0 bases, the J end lost 9 bases, and 13 bases lay between the germline ends. CDR1 SGHRS and CDR2 YFSETQ come from the germline V gene. This CDR3 spans 14 amino acids. DNA of the CDR3: TGCGCCAGCAGCTTGGAGGAGGGGTTGGGCATTCAGTACTTC. Translated: CASSLEEGLGIQYF. Complete variable domain (other parts from reference TRBV5-1 and TRBJ2-4): KAGVTQTPRYLIKTRGQQVTLSCSPISGHRSVSWYQQTPGQGLQFLFEYFSETQRNKGNFPGRFSGRQFSNSRSEMNVSTLELGDSALYLCASSLEEGLGIQYFGAGTRLSVL.

This chain links TRBV25-1 with TRBJ1-4, with D unresolved. Germline CDR1 MGHDK, CDR2 SYGVNS. The V end was cut by 5 bases, the J end by 0 bases, with 16 bases between. The CDR3 loop spans 17 amino acids. In DNA form, the CDR3 reads TGTGCCAGCAGTCTTAGTGTTGGAGTGCCAACTAATGAAAAACTGTTTTTT. This sequence encodes CASSLSVGVPTNEKLFF.

J is TRBJ1-1 and V is TRBV20-1; D not certain. Looked up from germline, CDR1 is DFQATT and CDR2 is SNEGSKA (reference sequence). This CDR3 comprises 10 residues. The V end lost 7 bases, the J end lost 8 bases, and 11 bases lay between the germline ends. The CDR3 loop is CSVGSREAFF. DNA of the CDR3: TGCAGTGTAGGCAGCAGGGAAGCTTTCTTT.